The 12 T cell receptor beta chains given below trace back to one sample, sequenced in a study of shared clonotypes between healthy human individuals (dated by TCRdb to about 2020). CD8 naive samples consisted of CD45RO-negative cells that were positively selected for CCR7, yielding a CD45RA+CCR7+ population without TemRA cells. Receptors were amplified or captured by the immunoSEQ multiplex PCR assay. Held by TCRdb, this immuneACCESS table contains in-frame sequences only and omits some clones. Under half of the omission traces to an unresolved V gene where checked; the cause of the rest is unknown. The sample table lists around 1.9 million clones, approximately 92% of them with a count of one. Approximately 1.6% of the sample is held by the ten biggest clonotypes. Input material: naive CD8+ T cells from PBMCs. What this sample's cell subset or site label stands for: CD45RA+CCR7+. Receptor source: a man aged 18 to 30 in good health. Some clones in this sample may be carry-over from other donors' samples.

This sequence joins TRBV7-2 and TRBJ2-1, with 7 bases that match TRBD1. The V and J ends lost 5 bases and 2 bases, in that order; junction bases with no gene match: 6. Germline V gives CDR1 SGHTA, CDR2 FQGNSA. This CDR3 region has 15 residues. The CDR3 coding sequence is TGTGCCAGCAGCGCCCAGGGGACAGCCTACAATGAGCAGTTCTTC. This gives the protein CASSAQGTAYNEQFF.

This clone was counted a single time. This rearrangement joins TRBV7-8 to TRBJ2-5; tentative D call: TRBD2 (7 bases). The CDR3 consists of 18 residues. Trimming shortened V by 7 bases and J by 4 bases, and 28 bases separated the two germline ends. Germline V gene data show CDR1 as SGHVS and CDR2 as FQNEAQ. The CDR3 DNA follows: TGTGCCAGCACCTCATCAGGGGCGTCCGGGAGGTTCGGAGAGACCCAGTACTTC. It yields the protein CASTSSGASGRFGETQYF.

The rearrangement links TRBV5-6 to TRBJ1-1, with 7 bases lining up with TRBD1. CDR3 size: 14 residues. Germline-derived CDR1 and CDR2 are SGHDT and YYEEEE. V lost 4 bases to trimming and J lost 5 bases; unmatched junction nucleotides: 8. The CDR3 spells CASSGTDRATEAFF. The DNA for the CDR3 is TGTGCCAGCAGCGGAACAGACAGGGCGACTGAAGCTTTCTTT.

This rearrangement joins TRBV7-9 to TRBJ2-2, with no clear D. This CDR3 spans 16 amino acids. Germline V CDR1 and CDR2: SEHNR, FQNEAQ (reference sequence). The V and J ends lost 0 bases and 1 base respectively, with 9 bases between them. The CDR3 spells CASSLALVLNTGELFF. CDR3 bases: TGTGCCAGCAGCTTAGCGCTAGTTTTGAACACCGGGGAGCTGTTTTTT.

This chain connects TRBV29-1 to TRBJ2-5, with D perhaps TRBD1 or TRBD2 (5 bases each). TRBJ2-7 matches the DNA end more closely, so the J call is doubtful. Looked up from germline, CDR1 is SQVTM and CDR2 is ANQGSEA. The CDR3 spans 13 residues. The CDR3, as DNA: TGCAGCTTCCGGGACGGGCTATCCTACGAGCAGTACTTC. Protein sequence: CSFRDGLSYEQYF.

The V and J genes are TRBV2 and TRBJ2-7, with a tentative D call TRBD1 (5 bases). Germline V gives CDR1 SNHLY, CDR2 FYNNEI. The CDR3 is made up of 16 amino acids. V shed 6 bases and J shed 3 bases, with 21 bases lying between them. DNA of the CDR3: TGTGCCAGCAGGGCCGCTCCCGGGTCAGGGAACTACGAGCAGTACTTC. This gives the protein CASRAAPGSGNYEQYF. Variable domain in full (rest from reference TRBV2 and TRBJ2-7): EPEVTQTPSHQVTQMGQEVILRCVPISNHLYFYWYRQILGQKVEFLVSFYNNEISEKSEIFDDQFSVERPDGSNFTLKIRSTKLEDSAMYFCASRAAPGSGNYEQYFGPGTRLTVT.

The chain combines TRBV2 with TRBJ2-7, with D perhaps assigned TRBD1 or TRBD2 (6 bases each). CDR3 size: 12 residues. The ends were cut back, 6 bases at V and 4 bases at J, with 10 bases in the middle. Germline V CDR1 and CDR2: SNHLY, FYNNEI. CDR3 in amino acids: CASRKGGYEQYF. CDR3 coding DNA: TGTGCCAGCAGAAAGGGGGGATACGAGCAGTACTTC.

The genes are TRBV27 and TRBJ2-1; D possibly corresponds to TRBD2 (6 bases). The CDR3 loop spans 13 amino acids. Trimming stripped 3 bases from V and 7 bases from J, with 10 bases between. Germline V gene sequence: CDR1 MNHEY, CDR2 SMNVEV (reference sequence). This CDR3 is CASSLGLQNEQFF. The CDR3 bases are TGTGCCAGCAGTTTGGGACTTCAAAATGAGCAGTTCTTC.

The J gene is TRBJ1-2, the V gene TRBV6-5; no firm D call. Trimming removed 3 bases from V and 0 bases from J, with 11 bases in between. CDR3 length equals 15 residues. Germline V gene sequence: CDR1 MNHEY, CDR2 SVGAGI. The CDR3: CASSYRESANYGYTF. CDR3 DNA: TGTGCCAGCAGTTATAGGGAATCCGCTAACTATGGCTACACCTTC.

This chain uses TRBV29-1 with TRBJ1-2; 10 bases agree with TRBD1. Trimming took 6 bases from V and 4 from J; bases not matched to a gene: 8. Germline-derived CDR1 and CDR2 are SQVTM and ANQGSEA. The length of the CDR3 is 14 residues. CDR3 DNA sequence: TGCAGCGTATCTCCGGGACAGGGGATCTATGGCTACACCTTC. As protein: CSVSPGQGIYGYTF.

This chain joins TRBV13 and TRBJ2-7; TRBD2 is a possible D gene (5 bases). The germline V gene has CDR1 PRHDT and CDR2 FYEKMQ (reference sequence). CDR3 length: 13 residues. With 10 bases removed from V and 2 bases from J, the gap between germline ends came to 15 bases. The CDR3 is CATSIGETYEQYF. The CDR3 DNA reads TGTGCCACCTCAATCGGGGAAACCTACGAGCAGTACTTC.

This chain joins TRBV2 and TRBJ1-1; 10 bases are shared with TRBD1. In germline, CDR1 is SNHLY, CDR2 FYNNEI. The CDR3 runs 16 residues. The V gene end was trimmed by 10 bases and the J gene end by 0 bases; junction bases not matched to a gene: 11. The CDR3, as DNA: TGTGCCACACCCCGGACAGGGGGAACCATGAACACTGAAGCTTTCTTT. Amino acid sequence: CATPRTGGTMNTEAFF. The whole variable domain, filled in from reference TRBV2 and TRBJ1-1, reads EPEVTQTPSHQVTQMGQEVILRCVPISNHLYFYWYRQILGQKVEFLVSFYNNEISEKSEIFDDQFSVERPDGSNFTLKIRSTKLEDSAMYFCATPRTGGTMNTEAFFGQGTRLTVV.